This T cell receptor beta chain was captured by sequencing in a study of shared clonotypes between healthy human individuals. Generated by immunoSEQ multiplex PCR, the TCRdb table keeps only in-frame clones and is missing some. The sample consists of 2 million to 3 million clones, over 85% of them appearing once. About this clone: This sample also contains other DNA sequences that code for the same CDR3.

The sequence was obtained from a man in his late teens or twenties in good health. Some clones in this sample may be carry-over from other donors' samples. The sample was naive CD4+ T cells from PBMCs. As to subset: CD45RA+ positively selected.

As DNA, the CDR3 is TGCGCCAGCAGCTTGGAGGGGGAAGATACGCAGTATTTT. Encoded protein: CASSLEGEDTQYF. The chain carries TRBV5-1 and TRBJ2-3; weak D call: TRBD1 (6 bases). The CDR3 has 13 residues. In germline, CDR1 is SGHRS, CDR2 YFSETQ. V gave up 0 bases and J gave up 5 bases, with 7 bases separating them.